Presented here are 31 T cell receptor beta chains from one specimen sequenced in a study of CXCR3-negative and CXCR3-positive naive CD8 T cells. It was by 5' RACE with UMI labels that the TRB cDNA libraries were prepared. TCRdb reprocessed the 5' RACE reads and keeps a single row for each CDR3 protein, giving no DNA. This sample's clone table lists around 150,000 distinct CDR3 sequences. Broader study findings: TRB CDR3s of CXCR3-positive naive cells were more hydrophobic than those of CXCR3-negative naive cells.

The antigens of these receptors remain unknown. The material sequenced was naive CXCR3+ CD8+ T cells from blood. The sample's subset: CD45RO-CCR7+CD27+CD95- naive CD8+ T cells expressing CXCR3 (TNR3+). These TCRs come from a human donor in good health. Some clones in this sample may be carry-over from other donors' samples.

The chain employs TRBV28 and TRBJ2-7; TCRdb's D call of TRBD2 is untestable without DNA. Germline CDR1 is MDHEN and CDR2 is SYDVKM. The CDR3 loop spans 16 amino acids. The CDR3 is CGSSFGLAGDRHEQYF.

This rearrangement joins TRBV19 to TRBJ2-7; TCRdb designates TRBD2, a call that cannot be tested without DNA. Germline values: CDR1 LNHDA, CDR2 SQIVND (reference sequence). The CDR3 runs to 15 residues. This CDR3 reads CASSKLAGGFNEQYF.

V is TRBV28 and J is TRBJ2-2; no DNA is available, so the TRBD1 call from TCRdb remains unchecked. The germline gives CDR1 MDHEN, CDR2 SYDVKM. This CDR3 region has 15 residues. The CDR3 region is CASSLSQGLAGELFF. The full variable domain, with the rest looked up from reference TRBV28 and TRBJ2-2, is DVKVTQSSRYLVKRTGEKVFLECVQDMDHENMFWYRQDPGLGLRLIYFSYDVKMKEKGDIPEGYSVSREKKERFSLILESASTNQTSMYLCASSLSQGLAGELFFGEGSRLTVL.

This chain links TRBV7-9 with TRBJ1-4. Germline V gene sequence: CDR1 SEHNR, CDR2 FQNEAQ (reference sequence). The CDR3 covers 12 residues. This CDR3 is CASSLSWEKLFF.

This chain joins TRBV20-1 and TRBJ1-2; checking the TCRdb D call of TRBD1 is not possible without DNA. In germline, CDR1 is DFQATT, CDR2 SNEGSKA (reference sequence). This CDR3 has 16 residues. CDR3 loop: CSARETHPGTGRGYTF.

The chain links TRBV20-1 to TRBJ2-3; TCRdb outputs TRBD2, but without DNA this stays unchecked. This CDR3 spans 14 amino acids. Germline CDR1 DFQATT, CDR2 SNEGSKA (reference sequence). CDR3 protein: CSGRLGRYTDTQYF.

The chain couples TRBV7-6 to TRBJ1-6; without DNA, the TCRdb call of TRBD1 cannot be checked. The CDR3 runs 15 residues. Germline CDR1 SGHVS, CDR2 FNYEAQ. The CDR3 sequence: CASSPVGQGVSPLHF.

The chain has TRBV6-5 and TRBJ2-7; TCRdb lists TRBD1, though no DNA is available to test this call. The CDR3 is made up of 14 amino acids. Germline lookup yields CDR1 MNHEY and CDR2 SVGAGI. The CDR3 protein is CASSPAVSYYEQYF.

The V gene is TRBV2, the J gene TRBJ2-3; there is no DNA to check the TCRdb D call of TRBD2. The CDR3 spans 15 residues. Germline values: CDR1 SNHLY, CDR2 FYNNEI. This CDR3 reads CASSDPAGGTDTQYF.

This rearrangement joins TRBV5-1 to TRBJ1-2; TCRdb's D call of TRBD1 is untestable without DNA. The CDR3 loop spans 14 amino acids. CDR1 is SGHRS, CDR2 YFSETQ, per germline. The CDR3 sequence: CASSLEPGAYGYTF.

V and J are TRBV6-5 and TRBJ2-3; no DNA is available, so the TRBD1 call from TCRdb remains unchecked. Germline-derived CDR1 and CDR2 are MNHEY and SVGAGI. The CDR3 runs 16 residues. Here the CDR3 reads CASSYSTDRPTDTQYF.

This chain joins TRBV4-1 and TRBJ2-4; TCRdb indicates TRBD1, and absent DNA this call remains unverified. Looked up from germline, CDR1 is MGHRA and CDR2 is YSYEKL. There are 17 residues in the CDR3. Here the CDR3 reads CASSQVEGTLAKNIQYF.

This rearrangement joins TRBV15 to TRBJ1-6. The CDR3 totals 15 residues. The germline V gene encodes CDR1 LNHNV and CDR2 YYDKDF (reference sequence). CDR3 amino acids: CATSRDRSVYSPLHF. The full variable domain, with the rest looked up from reference TRBV15 and TRBJ1-6, is DAMVIQNPRYQVTQFGKPVTLSCSQTLNHNVMYWYQQKSSQAPKLLFHYYDKDFNNEADTPDNFQSRRPNTSFCFLDIRSPGLGDTAMYLCATSRDRSVYSPLHFGNGTRLTVT.

The genes are TRBV27 and TRBJ2-1; TCRdb calls TRBD2, which cannot be checked without DNA. The length of the CDR3 is 15 residues. CDR1 and CDR2 from the germline V gene are MNHEY and SMNVEV (reference sequence). This chain's CDR3 is CASSPTSGGDNEQFF.

V is TRBV13 and J is TRBJ2-1; without DNA, the TCRdb call of TRBD2 cannot be checked. The germline CDR1 and CDR2 sequences are PRHDT and FYEKMQ (reference sequence). The CDR3 loop spans 15 amino acids. The CDR3 loop is CASSFGLAGDNEQFF. The full variable domain, with the rest looked up from reference TRBV13 and TRBJ2-1, is AAGVIQSPRHLIKEKRETATLKCYPIPRHDTVYWYQQGPGQDPQFLISFYEKMQSDKGSIPDRFSAQQFSDYHSELNMSSLELGDSALYFCASSFGLAGDNEQFFGPGTRLTVL.

The chain is built from TRBV19 and TRBJ1-1; TCRdb's D call of TRBD1 is untestable without DNA. There are 14 residues in the CDR3. Germline lookup yields CDR1 LNHDA and CDR2 SQIVND (reference sequence). The CDR3 sequence: CASSIQGDGLGAFF.

The chain links TRBV20-1 to TRBJ2-5; TCRdb picks TRBD2, but there is no DNA to check that call. Germline CDR1 is DFQATT and CDR2 is SNEGSKA (reference sequence). The CDR3 runs 16 residues. CDR3 amino acids: CSARDSPAGEVETQYF.

The V call is TRBV29-1, the J call TRBJ1-1; there is no DNA to check the TCRdb D call of TRBD1. Germline loops: CDR1 SQVTM, CDR2 ANQGSEA. The CDR3 has 13 residues. CDR3 amino acids: CSSYLASGTEAFF.

The chain is built from TRBV4-1 and TRBJ2-1; there is no DNA to check the TCRdb D call of TRBD2. This CDR3 region has 14 residues. From germline, CDR1 is MGHRA and CDR2 YSYEKL. CDR3 protein: CASSQGTRGNEQFF.

The genes are TRBV7-9 and TRBJ1-3; TCRdb calls TRBD1, which cannot be checked without DNA. Germline loops: CDR1 SEHNR, CDR2 FQNEAQ (reference sequence). The CDR3 extends over 18 amino acids. CDR3 region: CASSLGDRLLISGNTIYF.

The gene calls are TRBV2 and TRBJ2-1; TCRdb outputs TRBD2, but without DNA this stays unchecked. The germline gives CDR1 SNHLY, CDR2 FYNNEI. The CDR3 consists of 17 residues. The CDR3 reads CASKGLAGGPDYNEQFF.

This chain connects TRBV20-1 to TRBJ1-1; TCRdb calls TRBD1, which cannot be checked without DNA. CDR1 and CDR2 (germline): DFQATT, SNEGSKA (reference sequence). This CDR3 comprises 16 residues. CDR3 region: CSALPDRDRRYTEAFF.

The chain joins TRBV28 to TRBJ1-5; TCRdb proposes TRBD1, but this gene call is untestable without DNA. This CDR3 has 12 residues. Germline CDR1 and CDR2: MDHEN and SYDVKM. CDR3 residues: CASTPADQPQHF. Drawing the rest from reference TRBV28 and TRBJ1-5, the complete variable domain is DVKVTQSSRYLVKRTGEKVFLECVQDMDHENMFWYRQDPGLGLRLIYFSYDVKMKEKGDIPEGYSVSREKKERFSLILESASTNQTSMYLCASTPADQPQHFGDGTRLSIL.

The chain combines TRBV28 with TRBJ2-5; there is no DNA to check the TCRdb D call of TRBD1. CDR1 and CDR2 from the germline V gene are MDHEN and SYDVKM. CDR3 length: 13 amino acids. CDR3 protein: CASSLTAQETQYF. The full variable domain, completed using reference TRBV28 and TRBJ2-5, is DVKVTQSSRYLVKRTGEKVFLECVQDMDHENMFWYRQDPGLGLRLIYFSYDVKMKEKGDIPEGYSVSREKKERFSLILESASTNQTSMYLCASSLTAQETQYFGPGTRLLVL.

The gene calls are TRBV6-1 and TRBJ2-7; lacking DNA, the TRBD1 call made by TCRdb goes unchecked. From germline, CDR1 is MNHNS and CDR2 SASEGT. The CDR3 loop spans 15 amino acids. CDR3 in amino acids: CASSDPGQGFDEQYF.

The chain has TRBV29-1 and TRBJ2-1; TCRdb indicates TRBD1, and absent DNA this call remains unverified. Germline V gene sequence: CDR1 SQVTM, CDR2 ANQGSEA. This CDR3 comprises 18 residues. The CDR3: CSVEFSSPGQGSYNEQFF.

The chain has TRBV20-1 and TRBJ2-1; TCRdb reports TRBD2, a call that lacks DNA to check it against. The CDR3 runs 14 residues. The germline V gene encodes CDR1 DFQATT and CDR2 SNEGSKA (reference sequence). The CDR3 reads CSAPGLAAYNEQFF.

The gene calls are TRBV9 and TRBJ2-6; TCRdb's D call of TRBD1 is untestable without DNA. The CDR3 covers 20 residues. Germline loops: CDR1 SGDLS, CDR2 YYNGEE. CDR3 loop: CASSVSPGRASISGANVLTF.

The rearrangement links TRBV6-2 or TRBV6-3 to TRBJ1-1. This CDR3 has 15 residues. CDR1 and CDR2 from the germline V gene are MNHEY and SVGEGT. CDR3 region: CASSDLDGENTEAFF.

The chain uses TRBV7-3 and TRBJ1-1; as DNA is missing, the TRBD1 call by TCRdb cannot be tested. Per germline, CDR1 SGHTA and CDR2 FQGTGA. The CDR3 contains 15 residues. CDR3 residues: CASSIGRGVNTEAFF.

This rearrangement joins TRBV27 to TRBJ2-2; the TCRdb D gene call, TRBD2, has no DNA to confirm it. CDR1 MNHEY and CDR2 SMNVEV come from the germline V gene (reference sequence). The CDR3 has 15 amino acids. The chain's CDR3 is CASSTLLSLSGELFF.